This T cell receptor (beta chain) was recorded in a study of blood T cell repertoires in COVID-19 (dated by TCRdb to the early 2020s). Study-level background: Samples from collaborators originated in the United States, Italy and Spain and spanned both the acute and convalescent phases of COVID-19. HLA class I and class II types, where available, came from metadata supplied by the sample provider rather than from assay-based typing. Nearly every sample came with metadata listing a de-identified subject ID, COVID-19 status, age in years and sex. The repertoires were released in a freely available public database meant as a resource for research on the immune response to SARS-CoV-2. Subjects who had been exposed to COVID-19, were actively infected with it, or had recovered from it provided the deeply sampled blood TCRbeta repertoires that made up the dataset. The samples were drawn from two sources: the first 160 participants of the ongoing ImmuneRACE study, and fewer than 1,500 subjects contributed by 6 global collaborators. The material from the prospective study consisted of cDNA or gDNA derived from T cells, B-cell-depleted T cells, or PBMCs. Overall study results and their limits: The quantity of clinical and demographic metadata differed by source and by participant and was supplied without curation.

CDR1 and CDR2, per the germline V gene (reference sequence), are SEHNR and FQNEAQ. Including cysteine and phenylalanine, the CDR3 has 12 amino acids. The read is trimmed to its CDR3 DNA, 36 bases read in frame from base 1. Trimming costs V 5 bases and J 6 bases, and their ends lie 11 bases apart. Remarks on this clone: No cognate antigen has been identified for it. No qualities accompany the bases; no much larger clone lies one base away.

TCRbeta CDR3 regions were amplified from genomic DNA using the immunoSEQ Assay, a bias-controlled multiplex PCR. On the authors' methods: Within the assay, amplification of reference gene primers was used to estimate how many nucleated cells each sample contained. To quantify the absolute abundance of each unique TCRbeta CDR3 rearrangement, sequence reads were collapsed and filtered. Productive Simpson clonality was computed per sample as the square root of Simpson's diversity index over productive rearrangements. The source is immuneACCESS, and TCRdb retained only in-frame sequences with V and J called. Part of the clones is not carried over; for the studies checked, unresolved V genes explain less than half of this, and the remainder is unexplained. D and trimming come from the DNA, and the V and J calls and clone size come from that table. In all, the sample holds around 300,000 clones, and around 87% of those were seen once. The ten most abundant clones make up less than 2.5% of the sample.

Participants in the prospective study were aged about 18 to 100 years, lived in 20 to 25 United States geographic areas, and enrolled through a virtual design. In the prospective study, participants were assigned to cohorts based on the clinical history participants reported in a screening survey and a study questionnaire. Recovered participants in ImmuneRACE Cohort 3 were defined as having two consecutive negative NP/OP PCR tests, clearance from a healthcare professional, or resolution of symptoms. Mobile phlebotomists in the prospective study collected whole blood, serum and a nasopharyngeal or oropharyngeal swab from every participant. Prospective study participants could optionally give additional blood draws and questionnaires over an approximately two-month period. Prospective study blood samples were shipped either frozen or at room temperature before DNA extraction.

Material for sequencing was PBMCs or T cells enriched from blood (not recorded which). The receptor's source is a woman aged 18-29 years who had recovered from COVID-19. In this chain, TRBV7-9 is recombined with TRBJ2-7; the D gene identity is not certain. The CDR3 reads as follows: CASSPTSVEQYF. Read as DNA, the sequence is TGTGCCAGCAGCCCGACGAGCGTCGAGCAGTACTTC.